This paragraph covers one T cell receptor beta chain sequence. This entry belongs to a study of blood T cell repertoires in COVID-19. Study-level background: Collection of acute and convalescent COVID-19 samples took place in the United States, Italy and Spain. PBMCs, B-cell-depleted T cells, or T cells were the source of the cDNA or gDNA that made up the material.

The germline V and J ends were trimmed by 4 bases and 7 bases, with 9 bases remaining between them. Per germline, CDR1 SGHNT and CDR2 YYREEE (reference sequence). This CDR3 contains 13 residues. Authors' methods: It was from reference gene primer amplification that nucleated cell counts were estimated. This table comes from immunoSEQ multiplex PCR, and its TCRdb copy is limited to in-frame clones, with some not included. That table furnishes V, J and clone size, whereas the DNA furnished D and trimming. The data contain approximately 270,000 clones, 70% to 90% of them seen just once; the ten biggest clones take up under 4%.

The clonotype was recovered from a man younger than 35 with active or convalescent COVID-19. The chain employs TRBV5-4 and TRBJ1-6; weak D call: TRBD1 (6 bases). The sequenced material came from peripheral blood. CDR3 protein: CASSAGQNSPLHF. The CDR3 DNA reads TGTGCCAGCAGCGCAGGACAGAATTCACCCCTCCACTTT.